The source of this TCR beta chain is a study of CD8 T cells in Susac syndrome. The ends were cut back, 0 bases at V and 7 bases at J, with 7 bases in the middle. CDR1 is MGHRA, CDR2 YSYEKL, per germline. The CDR3 consists of 13 residues. Random-hexamer reverse transcription was applied to about 0.45 to 1 ug RNA. TCRdb reprocessed the immunoSEQ multiplex PCR reads via MiXCR and lists one record per CDR3 protein. The sample consists of about 250,000 distinct CDR3 sequences, approximately 92% of them appearing once. Negative isolation yielded CD4+ and CD8+ T cells, and FACS enriched TEMRA cells. Sequenced input: CD4+ T cells from PBMCs. This chain joins TRBV4-1 and TRBJ1-5; D not certain. The source is a human donor with multiple sclerosis. CDR3 nucleotide sequence: TGCGCCAGCAGCCAAGATCCAGAGCAGCCCCAGCATTTT. It translates to CASSQDPEQPQHF.